These 5 T cell receptor beta chains came from one sample sequenced in a study of shared clonotypes between healthy human individuals (dated by TCRdb to the early 2020s). The library was generated by the immunoSEQ multiplex PCR assay. TCRdb took this table from immuneACCESS and kept in-frame rearrangements with V and J called. Such tables lack part of the clones; where checked against another copy, unresolved V genes explain under half of the gap, and the rest is unexplained. The sample includes 2 million to 2.5 million clones, with 90% to 97% observed a single time. The ten largest clones add up to roughly 0.13% of the sample. Sequencing was carried out using naive CD4+ T cells sorted from blood. The intended sense of this specimen's cell subset or site label: CD45RA+ positively selected. The receptor set was obtained from a man aged 18-30 years in good health.

The chain couples TRBV19 to TRBJ1-4; 9 positions agree with TRBD1. V shed 2 bases, J shed 14 bases, and the junction held 9 bases outside the gene matches. There are 14 residues in the CDR3. Per germline, CDR1 LNHDA and CDR2 SQIVND (reference sequence). CDR3 coding DNA: TGTGCCAGTAGTATATCAAACTCGGGACAGGGCCTGTTTTTT. Protein sequence: CASSISNSGQGLFF.

On this clone: The same CDR3 arises from other DNA sequences in this sample as well. V gene TRBV30 combines with J gene TRBJ1-5, with D uncertain. Germline-derived CDR1 and CDR2 are GTSNPN and SVGIG (reference sequence). This CDR3 has 13 residues. V dropped 5 bases and J dropped 0 bases, with 8 bases sitting between them. CDR3 coding DNA: TGTGCCTGGTCCGAAGATAGCAATCAGCCCCAGCATTTT. Amino acid sequence: CAWSEDSNQPQHF.

This chain uses TRBV4-2 with TRBJ2-1; the D gene is possibly TRBD2 (5 bases). V was trimmed by 1 base and J by 0 bases, leaving 10 bases between them. Germline values: CDR1 LGHNA, CDR2 YNFKEQ. The CDR3 length is 16 residues. The CDR3 nucleotides are TGTGCCAGCAGCCAAGTACTAGGCCCCTCCTACAATGAGCAGTTCTTC. Amino acid sequence: CASSQVLGPSYNEQFF.

This chain joins TRBV6-1 and TRBJ2-3; D not certain. Germline values: CDR1 MNHNS, CDR2 SASEGT. The CDR3 contains 12 residues. Trimming stripped 1 base from V and 5 bases from J, with 4 bases between. CDR3 sequence reads: CASSEVIDTQYF. The CDR3 nucleotides read TGTGCCAGCAGTGAAGTAATAGATACGCAGTATTTT.

This chain connects TRBV9 to TRBJ2-1; 13 positions agree with TRBD2. With 2 bases clipped from V and 7 bases from J, the junction kept 3 bases outside the gene matches. In germline, CDR1 is SGDLS, CDR2 YYNGEE. This CDR3 spans 15 amino acids. The CDR3 loop reads CASSVTSGRLNEQFF. In DNA form, the CDR3 reads TGTGCCAGCAGCGTGACTAGCGGGAGGTTAAATGAGCAGTTCTTC.